This T cell receptor beta chain derives from a study of human T cells and chemical hapten exposure. The germline CDR1 and CDR2 sequences are SNHLY and FYNNEI. The V and J ends lost 7 bases and 4 bases respectively, with 20 bases between them. The CDR3 is 16 residues long. This clonotype was observed a handful of times. Its antigen is undetermined. Indicated time point: patch test 2, 6 weeks after DPC sensitization. This sample's treatment: therapeutic diphenylcyclopropenone sensitization with weekly scalp DPC. Study-wide results and limits: Controls formed significantly fewer large CDR3 similarity clusters than expanded TCRs did.

Each cDNA molecule in the library carried unique molecular identifiers. One entry per CDR3 protein, called by TCRdb with MiXCR from the RACE reads. The sample yields more than 60,000 distinct CDR3 sequences, 10% seen once. This TCR derives from a woman aged 50 to 65 with alopecia areata. Some clones in this sample may be carry-over from other donors' samples. The chain combines TRBV2 with TRBJ1-5; D is unclear. Material: whole blood, obtained in connection with sensitization to the hapten diphenylcyclopropenone (DPC). Here the CDR3 reads CASILEGPLGNQPQHF. In DNA form, the CDR3 reads TGTGCCAGCATCTTGGAGGGCCCCCTGGGGAATCAGCCCCAGCATTTT.